A single sample is the source of the 10 T cell receptor beta chains below, sequenced in a study of Graves' ophthalmopathy and Graves' hyperthyroidism. Amplified TCR beta CDR3 regions were obtained using RNA transcripts as template. HTBI-primed first-round RT-PCR preceded second-round multiplex PCR. One entry per CDR3 protein, called by TCRdb with MiXCR from the multiplex PCR reads. In the table there are about 640,000 distinct CDR3 sequences, 35% to 50% of which are singletons. The sample was peripheral blood. The receptors shown here come from an adult man with Graves' ophthalmopathy.

This rearrangement joins TRBV11-2 to TRBJ1-5; possible D gene TRBD1, 6 bases. Germline loops: CDR1 SGHAT, CDR2 FQNNGV. The CDR3 has 15 residues. V shed 4 bases and J shed 3 bases, with 13 bases lying between them. The DNA of the CDR3 is TGTGCCAGCAGCTCACCCGGACAGCTCAATCAGCCCCAGCATTTT. Translating it yields CASSSPGQLNQPQHF.

This chain joins TRBV7-9 and TRBJ2-7, with D perhaps matching TRBD1 or TRBD2 (5 bases each). Germline-derived CDR1 and CDR2 are SEHNR and FQNEAQ (reference sequence). This CDR3 is 20 amino acids long. The germline V and J ends were trimmed by 2 bases and 3 bases, with 29 bases remaining between them. The CDR3 loop is CASSLRGCCNTGQGNYEQYF. The CDR3 bases are TGTGCCAGCAGCTTACGCGGGTGCTGCAACACCGGACAAGGGAACTACGAGCAGTACTTC.

To note about this clonotype: The conserved closing phenylalanine or tryptophan is absent in this CDR3, likely reflecting a read error. The DNA is left out, because the CDR3 cannot be placed on it with certainty; the CDR3 is given as TCRdb lists it. The chain has TRBV15 and TRBJ1-4; the DNA was not compared with TRBD1, the D call given in the table. Germline V gene lookup returns CDR1 LNHNV and CDR2 YYDKDF (reference sequence). The CDR3 has 12 amino acids, counting both end residues. CDR3 residues: CATSRDRGKGTG.

Many counts were recorded for this clonotype. The chain combines TRBV7-8 with TRBJ1-2; TRBD1 matches 7 bases. This CDR3 spans 15 amino acids. Trimming removed 7 bases from V and 7 bases from J; junction bases left unmatched: 15. Germline V gene data show CDR1 as SGHVS and CDR2 as FQNEAQ. CDR3 amino acids: CASNFQGVGISGYTF. DNA for the CDR3: TGTGCCAGCAACTTCCAGGGGGTGGGAATTAGTGGCTACACCTTC.

This clonotype was observed at least ten times. This chain connects TRBV2 to TRBJ1-4; 9 bases agree with TRBD1. This CDR3 comprises 14 residues. Germline V gene sequence: CDR1 SNHLY, CDR2 FYNNEI. V trimming: 4 bases; J trimming: 8 bases; junction bases outside the gene matches: 5. CDR3 nucleotides: TGTGCCAGCAGTGGACAGGGGGAAAGGGAAAAACTGTTTTTT. Encoded protein: CASSGQGEREKLFF.

This clonotype was observed many times. The chain joins TRBV24-1 to TRBJ2-2; D unresolved. The length of the CDR3 is 13 residues. V lost 9 bases, J lost 7 bases, and 14 bases lay in between. CDR1 is KGHDR, CDR2 SFDVKD, per germline. CDR3 DNA sequence: TGTGCCACCCGAGGCCCCGCAATCGGGGAGCTGTTTTTT. Translation: CATRGPAIGELFF.

The chain is built from TRBV4-3 and TRBJ1-3, with 8 bases matching TRBD1. V lost 0 bases to trimming and J lost 4 bases; unmatched junction nucleotides: 8. CDR3 size: 17 residues. Germline CDR1 and CDR2: LGHNA and YSLEER. The DNA for the CDR3 is TGCGCCAGCAGCCAAGATTTGTCAGGGGGCTTCGGAAACACCATATATTTT. The encoded protein is CASSQDLSGGFGNTIYF.

This clonotype has at least ten counts. The V and J genes are TRBV2 and TRBJ1-1; a weak D match, TRBD1 (5 bases). The germline V gene encodes CDR1 SNHLY and CDR2 FYNNEI. The CDR3 covers 18 residues. V lost 1 base to trimming and J lost 1 base, with 19 bases between them. The CDR3 spells CASSEDDGRVGRNTEAFF. The DNA of the CDR3 is TGTGCCAGCAGTGAAGATGATGGCAGGGTCGGACGGAACACTGAAGCTTTCTTT.

This clonotype was counted ten times or more. The chain is built from TRBV12-5 and TRBJ1-3; no clear D gene. This CDR3 region has 12 residues. From germline, CDR1 is LGHNT and CDR2 FRNRAP. V lost 1 base and J lost 9, with 7 bases in between. The DNA of the CDR3 is TGTGCTAGTGGTTTGGCGGTCGGCACCATATATTTT. Amino acid sequence: CASGLAVGTIYF.

The chain carries TRBV25-1 and TRBJ1-4; TRBD1 aligns across 7 bases. Trimming at V came to 5 bases and at J to 4 bases, leaving 13 bases not matched to a gene. The CDR3 has 17 residues. CDR1 MGHDK and CDR2 SYGVNS come from the germline V gene. The DNA for the CDR3 is TGTGCCAGCAGTCAATCTTGCCGGGACAGTAATAATGAAAAACTGTTTTTT. This translates into CASSQSCRDSNNEKLFF. The entire variable domain, with the rest obtained from reference TRBV25-1 and TRBJ1-4, is as follows: EADIYQTPRYLVIGTGKKITLECSQTMGHDKMYWYQQDPGMELHLIHYSYGVNSTEKGDLSSESTVSRIRTEHFPLTLESARPSHTSQYLCASSQSCRDSNNEKLFFGSGTQLSVL.